Each of the 21 T cell receptor beta chains below was sequenced from the same sample in a study of shared clonotypes between healthy human individuals. Some clones are missing from TCRdb's copy, which holds only in-frame ones; the method was immunoSEQ multiplex PCR. Of 2,500,000 or so clones listed, less than 95% are singletons. The sample comprised naive CD4+ T cells from PBMCs. This sample's subset: CD45RA+ positively selected. These receptors came from a man between 18 and 29 years old in good health. Some clones in this sample may be carry-over from other donors' samples.

The J gene is TRBJ2-2, the V gene TRBV19, with D tentatively TRBD2 (6 bases). V lost 8 bases, J lost 5 bases, and 12 bases lay in between. The CDR3 length is 13 residues. From germline, CDR1 is LNHDA and CDR2 SQIVND (reference sequence). The CDR3 spells CASRGLRTGELFF. The CDR3 DNA is TGTGCCAGTCGGGGACTGCGGACCGGGGAGCTGTTTTTT.

As for this clone: The sample has other DNA sequences that encode this CDR3 too. The CDR3: CASSLGQGHYEQYF. In DNA form, the CDR3 reads TGTGCCAGCAGCCTGGGACAGGGGCACTACGAGCAGTACTTC. This chain uses TRBV7-9 with TRBJ2-7, with TRBD1 identical over 10 bases. The CDR3 is made up of 14 amino acids. With 5 bases clipped from V and 3 bases from J, the junction kept 4 bases outside the gene matches. CDR1 is SEHNR and CDR2 is FQNEAQ in the germline V gene (reference sequence).

As regards this clone: The sample holds other DNA sequences that translate to the same CDR3. V and J are TRBV7-9 and TRBJ2-7, with 8 bases aligning to TRBD1. This CDR3 contains 14 residues. V shed 4 bases, J shed 6 bases, and the junction held 8 bases outside the gene matches. Germline V gives CDR1 SEHNR, CDR2 FQNEAQ (reference sequence). DNA of the CDR3: TGTGCCAGCAGCTCAGGGCGAACAGGGGGCGAGCAGTACTTC. It specifies CASSSGRTGGEQYF.

This clone was observed a handful of times. Additional DNA sequences in this sample encode the identical CDR3. The chain has TRBV6-1 and TRBJ1-2; 9 positions agree with TRBD1. The CDR3 contains 15 residues. V lost 1 base and J lost 5; bases outside the gene matches: 5. Germline assignment: CDR1 MNHNS and CDR2 SASEGT. The CDR3 DNA follows: TGTGCCAGCAGTGAAGGCGGGACAGGGCTGTATGGCTACACCTTC. Translated: CASSEGGTGLYGYTF.

In the case of this clone: Other DNA sequences of this sample code for an identical CDR3. The CDR3 DNA is TGTGCCAGCAGTTTAGCGGGGAGCACAGATACGCAGTATTTT. It yields the protein CASSLAGSTDTQYF. The chain joins TRBV27 to TRBJ2-3; TRBD2 is a possible D gene (6 bases). The CDR3 totals 14 residues. The V and J ends lost 2 bases and 0 bases respectively, with 6 bases between them. CDR1 is MNHEY and CDR2 is SMNVEV in the germline V gene (reference sequence).

Turning to this clone: The sample holds other DNA sequences that translate to the same CDR3. The genes are TRBV5-4 and TRBJ1-3, with D maybe TRBD1 (5 bases). The CDR3 is made up of 14 amino acids. V dropped 1 base and J dropped 1 base, with 6 bases sitting between them. CDR1 SGHNT and CDR2 YYREEE come from the germline V gene (reference sequence). CDR3 bases: TGTGCCAGCAGCTTGCAGGGATCTGGAAACACCATATATTTT. Translated, it gives CASSLQGSGNTIYF. The full variable domain, rest sourced from reference TRBV5-4 and TRBJ1-3, is ETGVTQSPTHLIKTRGQQVTLRCSSQSGHNTVSWYQQALGQGPQFIFQYYREEENGRGNFPPRFSGLQFPNYSSELNVNALELDDSALYLCASSLQGSGNTIYFGEGSWLTVV.

The chain has TRBV28 and TRBJ2-7; 11 positions agree with TRBD2. J gave up 5 bases and V 7 bases, and 10 bases lay outside the gene matches. Germline V gene lookup returns CDR1 MDHEN and CDR2 SYDVKM. The CDR3 sequence is 15 residues long. CDR3 coding DNA: TGTGCCAGCAATAGCGGGGGGGAGGGGACCCACGAGCAGTACTTC. Amino acid sequence: CASNSGGEGTHEQYF.

The chain joins TRBV28 to TRBJ2-1; perhaps TRBD2 as D (5 bases). Germline V gene sequence: CDR1 MDHEN, CDR2 SYDVKM. The V and J ends lost 8 bases and 5 bases respectively, with 34 bases between them. The CDR3 is 20 amino acids. In DNA, the CDR3 is TGTGCCAGCGTACCTAGGGCCCGGACGGCTCCCCGGGATGTCCACAATGAGCAGTTCTTC. Translation gives CASVPRARTAPRDVHNEQFF.

This clone was seen just once. The chain carries TRBV28 and TRBJ2-1; 10 nucleotides align to TRBD2. The CDR3 sequence is 14 residues long. The germline V gene has CDR1 MDHEN and CDR2 SYDVKM. V shed 6 bases, J shed 8 bases, and the junction held 7 bases outside the gene matches. The CDR3 nucleotides read TGTGCCAGCAGGCCTAGCGGGAGTGTCGATGAGCAGTTCTTC. It specifies CASRPSGSVDEQFF.

V and J are TRBV23-1 and TRBJ1-1; D not certain. TRBV23-1 is noted as an ORF with a role that remains uncertain. This CDR3 is built from 15 residues. Trimming cost V 1 base and J 10 bases, with 19 bases left between them. CDR3 DNA sequence: TGCGCCAGCAGTCAATTGGAGGGTAGAGTTTGTACAGCTTTCTTT. It is translated as CASSQLEGRVCTAFF.

The chain uses TRBV6-1 and TRBJ2-7; D may be TRBD1 (5 bases). The germline V and J ends were trimmed by 0 bases and 4 bases, with 13 bases remaining between them. The CDR3 consists of 15 residues. Germline CDR1 is MNHNS and CDR2 is SASEGT. CDR3 DNA: TGTGCCAGCAGTGAAGCGCTGAGACAGCTGTACGAGCAGTACTTC. Its protein product is CASSEALRQLYEQYF.

The chain links TRBV11-3 to TRBJ2-2; 11 positions agree with TRBD1. The CDR3 is made up of 16 amino acids. CDR1 and CDR2 (germline): SGHNT, YENEEA. J lost 6 bases, V lost 5 bases, and 8 bases had no gene match. CDR3 sequence (DNA): TGTGCCAGCAGCCCTGGGACAGGGGGAAATCCCGGGGAGCTGTTTTTT. It yields the protein CASSPGTGGNPGELFF.

The gene calls are TRBV10-3 and TRBJ2-3; 9 nucleotides line up with TRBD2. Germline CDR1 is ENHRY and CDR2 is SYGVKD. V shed 4 bases and J 2 bases; nucleotides not matched to a gene: 13. CDR3 length: 18 amino acids. The CDR3 region has the DNA TGTGCCATCAGTGCTTACTTGGGGGTAGCGGGAGTCACAGATACGCAGTATTTT. This encodes CAISAYLGVAGVTDTQYF.

The rearrangement links TRBV28 to TRBJ2-1, with 14 bases lining up with TRBD2. This CDR3 has 16 residues. V dropped 5 bases and J dropped 7; count of bases not matched to a gene: 7. The V gene's germline CDR1 is MDHEN and CDR2 SYDVKM. CDR3 residues: CASSPLGTSGRNEQFF. CDR3 nucleotides: TGTGCCAGCAGTCCCCTAGGGACTAGCGGGAGAAATGAGCAGTTCTTC.

Comment on this clone: In the same sample, other DNA sequences code for this CDR3. The gene calls are TRBV5-4 and TRBJ2-1, with a tentative D call TRBD1 (6 bases). This CDR3 region has 14 residues. CDR1 and CDR2 (germline): SGHNT, YYREEE (reference sequence). The ends were cut back, 4 bases at V and 1 base at J, with 9 bases in the middle. CDR3 sequence: CASSPQGSYNEQFF. The DNA for the CDR3 is TGTGCCAGCAGCCCGCAGGGGTCCTACAATGAGCAGTTCTTC.

The rearrangement uses TRBV21-1 and TRBJ2-1; TRBD2, the D gene given by the table, was not confirmed from the DNA. TRBV21-1 is given as a pseudogene. CDR3 length: 15 residues. CDR3 in amino acids: CASSKGTSGREEQFF. As DNA, the CDR3 is TGTGCCAGCAGCAAAGGGACTAGCGGGAGGGAAGAGCAGTTCTTC.

This chain connects TRBV9 to TRBJ2-3; 7 bases agree with TRBD1. Unmatched junction bases numbered 6, after V lost 0 bases and J lost 5 bases. Per the germline V gene, CDR1 is SGDLS and CDR2 is YYNGEE. The CDR3 runs to 15 residues. CDR3 region: CASSVASAGGDTQYF. For the CDR3, the DNA is TGTGCCAGCAGCGTAGCCAGTGCAGGGGGAGATACGCAGTATTTT.

The chain recombines TRBV7-8 with TRBJ1-5, with D unresolved. Per germline, CDR1 SGHVS and CDR2 FQNEAQ. V was cut by 5 bases and J by 8 bases, with 16 bases left in between. The CDR3 consists of 14 residues. CDR3: CASSPGATSEPQHF. The CDR3 nucleotides read TGTGCCAGCAGCCCAGGCGCTACAAGTGAGCCCCAGCATTTT.

V is TRBV29-1 and J is TRBJ1-2; the D is unclear. Per the germline V gene, CDR1 is SQVTM and CDR2 is ANQGSEA. The CDR3 runs 17 residues. V was cut by 7 bases and J by 4 bases, with 28 bases left in between. The DNA of the CDR3 is TGCAGCGCCTCCACAAGCCCAGAGTTCACCCGCGTCTATGGCTACACCTTC. This translates into CSASTSPEFTRVYGYTF.

CDR3 protein: CASSLRSGELTYNEQFF. The CDR3 region has the DNA TGCGCCAGCAGCTTGAGGTCGGGGGAGCTTACCTACAATGAGCAGTTCTTC. This chain joins TRBV5-1 and TRBJ2-1, with a tentative D call TRBD2 (6 bases). V gave up 1 base and J gave up 2 bases, with 16 bases separating them. The CDR3 consists of 17 residues. Germline lookup yields CDR1 SGHRS and CDR2 YFSETQ.

The chain employs TRBV10-3 and TRBJ2-5; 8 nucleotides match TRBD1. V dropped 6 bases and J dropped 2; count of bases not matched to a gene: 17. From germline, CDR1 is ENHRY and CDR2 SYGVKD. The CDR3 is 18 residues long. The chain's CDR3 is CAISVFIWDRRRQETQYF. The CDR3, as DNA: TGTGCCATCAGCGTATTCATCTGGGACAGGAGACGACAAGAGACCCAGTACTTC.